Reported below is one TCR beta chain. Based on its abundance in the sample, this clone is medium-sized (0.01 to 0.1%). Its antigen is currently not known. No base qualities exist here, and no much larger clone lies one base off it. Per the germline V gene, MGHRA is the CDR1 and YSYEKL is the CDR2. The CDR3, from cysteine to phenylalanine, totals 14 residues. The sequence is cut down to CDR3 DNA, 42 bases in frame from base 1. V and J are truncated by 1 base and 3 bases respectively, leaving an intervening sequence of 9 bases. TCRbeta CDR3 regions were amplified from genomic DNA by means of the immunoSEQ Assay, a bias-controlled multiplex PCR. On the authors' methods: Nucleated cell counts per sample were estimated from amplification of reference gene primers within the assay. To quantify the absolute abundance of each unique TCRbeta CDR3 rearrangement, sequence reads were collapsed and filtered. Productive Simpson clonality was computed per sample as the square root of Simpson's diversity index over productive rearrangements. TCRdb took this table from immuneACCESS and kept in-frame rearrangements with V and J called. Such tables lack part of the clones; where checked against another copy, unresolved V genes explain under half of the gap, and the rest is unexplained. That table gives V, J and clone size, and the DNA gave D and trimming. This sample gives fewer than 200,000 clones in total; about 92% of them show up just once. The ten largest account for 4.5% to 5% of the sample.

In Seattle, one collaborating source enrolled patients while the infection was active and tracked those patients longitudinally over the course of disease. Collaborating institutions collected whole blood in K2EDTA tubes following their own protocols. For TCRbeta analysis, collaborators shipped samples as frozen whole blood, isolated PBMCs, or DNA extracted from either of those sample types. The data belong to a study of blood T cell repertoires in COVID-19 (TCRdb year 2020). For the wider study: The collaborator samples originated in the United States, Italy and Spain and spanned the acute and convalescent phases of COVID-19. Samples were obtained from the ongoing ImmuneRACE study (first 160 participants) and from 1,254 subjects provided by 6 global collaborators. The material from the prospective study consisted of cDNA or gDNA derived from T cells, B-cell-depleted T cells, or PBMCs. Where available, HLA class I and class II types were taken from metadata supplied by the sample provider and were not determined by assay-based typing. A de-identified subject ID, COVID-19 status, age in years and sex were almost always included in the sample metadata. The repertoires were released in a freely available public database intended as a resource for research on the immune response to SARS-CoV-2. Subjects who had been exposed to COVID-19, were actively infected with it, or had recovered from it provided the deeply sampled blood TCRbeta repertoires that made up the dataset. The investigation overall reported the following: The amount of clinical and demographic metadata varied by source and participant and was provided uncurated.

The chain was built from TRBV4-1 and TRBJ1-1; the D gene assignment is ambiguous. The clonotype comes from a young man with COVID-19, enrolled during active disease. The sample consisted of peripheral blood. The CDR3 here reads CASSQGAPDTEAFF. The bases are TGCGCCAGCAGCCAAGGGGCGCCAGACACTGAAGCTTTCTTT.